This T cell receptor beta chain was identified during a study of blood T cell repertoires in COVID-19. Background on the study: Samples representing acute and convalescent COVID-19 were sourced from the United States, Italy and Spain. Sources were T cells, B-cell-depleted T cells, or PBMCs; the material itself was cDNA or gDNA.

CDR3 size: 16 residues. Looked up from germline, CDR1 is LNHDA and CDR2 is SQIVND (reference sequence). The ends were cut back, 3 bases at V and 5 bases at J, with 19 bases in the middle. In the original processing: Reference gene primer amplification gave nucleated cell count estimates. Clones were sequenced by immunoSEQ multiplex PCR, and TCRdb holds only the in-frame ones, with some missing. The V and J calls and clone size are taken from that table; D and trimming were inferred from the DNA. Here the sample spans hundreds of thousands of clones, just under 90% being singletons. Input material: peripheral blood. This chain joins TRBV19 and TRBJ1-1, with D maybe TRBD1 (6 bases). The clonotype was recovered from a woman in her thirties with COVID-19, enrolled during active disease. The CDR3 bases are TGTGCCAGTAGTATTACGAGGGGGGGAAAAGGGACTGAAGCTTTCTTT. Translating it yields CASSITRGGKGTEAFF.